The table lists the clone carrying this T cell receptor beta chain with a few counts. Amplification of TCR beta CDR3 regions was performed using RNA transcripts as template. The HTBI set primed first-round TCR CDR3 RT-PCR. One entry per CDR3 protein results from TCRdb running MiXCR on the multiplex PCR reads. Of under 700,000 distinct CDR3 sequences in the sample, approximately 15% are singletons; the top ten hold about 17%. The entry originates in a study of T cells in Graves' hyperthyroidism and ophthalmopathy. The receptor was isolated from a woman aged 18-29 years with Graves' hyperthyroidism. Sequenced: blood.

CDR3 residues: CASSYLRTAITDTQYF. CDR3 DNA sequence: TGTGCCAGCAGTTACCTTAGGACAGCAATCACAGATACGCAGTATTTT. The V and J genes are TRBV6-6 and TRBJ2-3, with D tentatively TRBD1 (6 bases). CDR3 size: 16 residues. Trimming shortened V by 2 bases and J by 2 bases, and 14 bases separated the two germline ends. Germline assignment: CDR1 MNHNY and CDR2 SVGAGI (reference sequence).